This T cell receptor (beta chain) was observed in a study of blood T cell repertoires in COVID-19. Background on the study: Sources were T cells, B-cell-depleted T cells, or PBMCs; the material itself was cDNA or gDNA.

Sequencing was performed with immunoSEQ multiplex PCR; in TCRdb, only in-frame clones are kept and a portion is missing. The sample lists around 180,000 clones, about nine tenths occurring once. The CDR3 spans 15 residues. From germline, CDR1 is MNHEY and CDR2 SMNVEV (reference sequence). V was pared by 0 bases and J by 1 base, with 9 bases between. The rearrangement joins TRBV27 to TRBJ1-1, with D tentatively TRBD1 (6 bases). This receptor was taken from a man in his sixties or seventies with active or convalescent COVID-19. Material: peripheral blood. CDR3 region: CASSLSGTQNTEAFF. The CDR3 bases are TGTGCCAGCAGTTTATCGGGGACACAGAACACTGAAGCTTTCTTT.